The 12 T cell receptor beta chains listed next were all sequenced from one sample in a study of control samples from healthy donors and cancer patients. Clones were read by immunoSEQ multiplex PCR, and TCRdb kept only the in-frame ones, dropping some. The sample lists roughly 180,000 clones, 94% seen once, with approximately 1.5% in the top ten. Sequenced sample: blood. Source of these receptors: a woman aged 18-35 years in good health.

The V gene is TRBV11-3, the J gene TRBJ2-7; D tentatively reads TRBD1 or TRBD2 (5 bases each). The CDR3 runs 13 residues. V was pared by 5 bases and J by 3 bases, with 11 bases between. Germline CDR1 and CDR2: SGHNT and YENEEA. The CDR3 bases are TGTGCCAGCAGCATTTCGGGGCTCTACGAGCAGTACTTC. Protein product: CASSISGLYEQYF. Full variable domain (missing parts from reference TRBV11-3 and TRBJ2-7): EAGVVQSPRYKIIEKKQPVAFWCNPISGHNTLYWYLQNLGQGPELLIRYENEEAVDDSQLPKDRFSAERLKGVDSTLKIQPAELGDSAVYLCASSISGLYEQYFGPGTRLTVT.

The V gene is TRBV10-2, the J gene TRBJ1-5; D might be TRBD1 (6 bases). The CDR3 loop spans 16 amino acids. The V and J ends lost 2 bases and 6 bases respectively, with 17 bases between them. The germline V gene has CDR1 WSHSY and CDR2 SAAADI. In DNA, the CDR3 is TGCGCCAGCAGTGAGCGGAGGGGGGCAGCTGCTCAGCCCCAGCATTTT. It encodes CASSERRGAAAQPQHF.

The chain uses TRBV27 and TRBJ2-2; D not certain. The CDR3 runs 15 residues. CDR1 and CDR2 (germline): MNHEY, SMNVEV (reference sequence). V shed 1 base and J shed 4 bases, with 10 bases lying between them. The CDR3 is CASSLWPPTTGELFF. The DNA of the CDR3 is TGTGCCAGCAGTTTATGGCCACCCACCACCGGGGAGCTGTTTTTT.

V is TRBV19 and J is TRBJ1-3; D not certain. CDR1 and CDR2 (germline): LNHDA, SQIVND (reference sequence). The CDR3 totals 14 residues. V lost 7 bases to trimming and J lost 0 bases, with 10 bases between them. CDR3 residues: CASKDSTSGNTIYF. The CDR3 DNA sequence: TGTGCCAGTAAGGACTCAACCTCTGGAAACACCATATATTTT.

The chain carries TRBV19 and TRBJ2-1, with D possibly being TRBD2 (6 bases). This CDR3 is 14 amino acids long. Germline CDR1 is LNHDA and CDR2 is SQIVND (reference sequence). The V end lost 5 bases, the J end lost 5 bases, and 13 bases lay between the germline ends. In nucleotides, the CDR3 is TGTGCCAGTAGTCGGTCCCGGAGGGACAATGAGCAGTTCTTC. This translates into CASSRSRRDNEQFF. The full variable domain, rest sourced from reference TRBV19 and TRBJ2-1, is DGGITQSPKYLFRKEGQNVTLSCEQNLNHDAMYWYRQDPGQGLRLIYYSQIVNDFQKGDIAEGYSVSREKKESFPLTVTSAQKNPTAFYLCASSRSRRDNEQFFGPGTRLTVL.

The rearrangement joins TRBV11-2 to TRBJ1-1; no definite D call. Germline CDR1 SGHAT, CDR2 FQNNGV. CDR3 size: 14 residues. Trimming shortened V by 0 bases and J by 0 bases, and 5 bases separated the two germline ends. For the CDR3, the DNA is TGTGCCAGCAGCTTAGAAGCCCTGAACACTGAAGCTTTCTTT. Translating gives CASSLEALNTEAFF.

The chain employs TRBV5-5 and TRBJ1-1, with D possibly being TRBD1 (6 bases). The CDR3 extends over 14 amino acids. V shed 2 bases and J shed 4 bases, with 12 bases lying between them. Germline assignment: CDR1 SGHKS and CDR2 YYEKEE (reference sequence). The chain's CDR3 is CASSFWGLFTEAFF. For the CDR3, the DNA is TGTGCCAGCAGCTTTTGGGGGCTGTTCACTGAAGCTTTCTTT.

The genes are TRBV3-1 (or the pseudogene TRBV3-2) and TRBJ2-5; 8 nucleotides align to TRBD1. The germline gives CDR1 LGHDT, CDR2 YNNKEL (reference sequence). The CDR3 length is 14 residues. The V gene end was trimmed by 1 base and the J gene end by 3 bases; junction bases not matched to a gene: 1. The CDR3 spells CASSQGTGKETQYF. As DNA, the CDR3 is TGTGCCAGCAGCCAAGGGACAGGGAAAGAGACCCAGTACTTC.

The chain joins TRBV28 to TRBJ1-3, with D unclear. CDR3 length: 14 amino acids. Germline CDR1 is MDHEN and CDR2 is SYDVKM. Trimming cost V 8 bases and J 7 bases, with 18 bases left between them. The CDR3 sequence: CASETGILGNTIYF. The CDR3 DNA reads as TGTGCCAGCGAGACCGGGATCTTGGGGAACACCATATATTTT.

The chain recombines TRBV19 with TRBJ2-7; 7 bases match TRBD1. The CDR3 has 15 residues. The V segment lost 1 base and the J segment 3 bases; nucleotides outside the gene matches: 6. Germline V gene sequence: CDR1 LNHDA, CDR2 SQIVND (reference sequence). CDR3 sequence reads: CASSIGWQGVYEQYF. DNA for the CDR3: TGTGCCAGTAGTATAGGTTGGCAGGGGGTCTACGAGCAGTACTTC.

This rearrangement joins TRBV27 to TRBJ1-6; possibly TRBD1 for D (6 bases). Germline loops: CDR1 MNHEY, CDR2 SMNVEV (reference sequence). The CDR3 runs 17 residues. V was cut by 6 bases and J by 4 bases, with 19 bases left in between. CDR3: CASRSNSQGGYNSPLHF. DNA for the CDR3: TGTGCCAGCAGATCAAACTCACAGGGCGGATATAATTCACCCCTCCACTTT.

The chain couples TRBV11-2 to TRBJ1-3, with no clear D. This CDR3 is built from 16 residues. From germline, CDR1 is SGHAT and CDR2 FQNNGV. V was shortened by 0 bases and J by 0 bases, with 9 bases between the two germline ends. The CDR3 nucleotides read TGTGCCAGCAGCTTAGAGCCTGCAATCTCTGGAAACACCATATATTTT. This gives the protein CASSLEPAISGNTIYF.